The next 15 T cell receptor beta chains were all read from a single sample in a study of metastatic and nonmetastatic thyroid tumors. Every patient was untreated before thyroid surgery. TCRdb reanalyzed the PCR reads with MiXCR. The table has approximately 5,800 clones, 25% to 30% seen once; the top ten hold around half. Input material: adjacent normal tissue. The receptors were gathered from a female donor with papillary thyroid cancer or a benign thyroid nodule (not recorded which). Some clones in this sample may be carry-over from other donors' samples.

This clone was counted between two and nine times. J is TRBJ1-2 and V is TRBV27; D ambiguous. CDR1 and CDR2 (germline): MNHEY, SMNVEV (reference sequence). The germline V and J ends were trimmed by 5 bases and 2 bases, with 12 bases remaining between them. The CDR3 runs to 14 residues. The CDR3 loop reads CASSPSGVNYGYTF. As DNA, the CDR3 is TGTGCCAGCAGTCCCTCTGGGGTAAACTATGGCTACACCTTC.

This clone showed up just a few times. This chain joins TRBV10-3 and TRBJ2-1; D unresolved. Per the germline V gene, CDR1 is ENHRY and CDR2 is SYGVKD. This CDR3 contains 13 residues. V was cut by 9 bases and J by 7 bases, with 16 bases left in between. CDR3 nucleotides: TGTGCCATAGGACGTTCAGCTGAGAATGAGCAGTTCTTC. Protein: CAIGRSAENEQFF.

V usage is TRBV6-1 and J usage is TRBJ2-7, with TRBD2 as a possible D gene (5 bases). Germline-derived CDR1 and CDR2 are MNHNS and SASEGT. Trimming left V 5 bases short and J 2 bases short, with 10 bases between. The CDR3 consists of 13 residues. The CDR3 region is CASSMTGTYEQYF. CDR3 sequence (DNA): TGTGCCAGCAGTATGACGGGGACCTACGAGCAGTACTTC.

By proportion, this clone is medium-sized. An end of the junction does not agree with germline; a read error may underlie this. The V gene is TRBV7-8, the J gene TRBJ2-1; D possibly corresponds to TRBD1 (6 bases). The V gene's germline CDR1 is SGHVS and CDR2 FQNEAQ. This CDR3 has 11 residues. As DNA, the CDR3 is TGTGCCAGCACCTTAGGGGGTGAGCAGTTCTTC. This sequence encodes CASTLGGEQFF.

The chain links TRBV4-1 to TRBJ1-6; no clear D. Germline assignment: CDR1 MGHRA and CDR2 YSYEKL. This CDR3 is built from 12 residues. Trimming took off 3 bases at V and 17 bases at J, with 14 bases between the two ends. The CDR3 here is CASSQGNSGVHF. CDR3 coding DNA: TGCGCCAGCAGCCAGGGTAATTCTGGGGTCCACTTT.

Only a few counts were recorded for this clone. The chain joins TRBV28 to TRBJ2-7, with unresolved D. CDR3 length equals 16 residues. V lost 4 bases to trimming and J lost 0 bases, with 16 bases between them. Germline CDR1 MDHEN, CDR2 SYDVKM. The CDR3 sequence is CASSSAETRSSYEQYF. The DNA for the CDR3 is TGTGCCAGCAGTTCAGCTGAGACGCGGAGCTCCTACGAGCAGTACTTC.

CDR3 nucleotides: TGTGCCAGCAGTGCCGGACAGGGGGCGCCCGGAGTGAGACTCGGCGAGCAGTACTTC. Its protein product is CASSAGQGAPGVRLGEQYF. The chain is built from TRBV2 and TRBJ2-7, with 11 bases aligning to TRBD1. CDR1 and CDR2 from the germline V gene are SNHLY and FYNNEI. With V trimmed by 4 bases and J by 6 bases, 20 bases remained unmatched. The length of the CDR3 is 19 residues.

This clone is classed as medium-sized (0.01 to 0.1%). This chain uses TRBV27 with TRBJ1-1, with a possible D match to TRBD1 (5 bases). Between the trimmed V and J ends, which lost 0 bases and 1 base, there was a span of 9 bases. The CDR3 contains 15 residues. Germline V gene lookup returns CDR1 MNHEY and CDR2 SMNVEV (reference sequence). The CDR3: CASSLSIGGNTEAFF. The CDR3 DNA follows: TGTGCCAGCAGTTTATCGATTGGGGGGAACACTGAAGCTTTCTTT.

In its sample, this clone was seen a few times. This chain uses TRBV6-6 with TRBJ1-3; the D is unclear. CDR1 MNHNY and CDR2 SVGAGI come from the germline V gene (reference sequence). This CDR3 is 15 amino acids long. V shed 0 bases and J shed 4 bases, with 10 bases lying between them. The CDR3 spells CASSYSTVTGNTIYF. In nucleotides, the CDR3 is TGTGCCAGCAGTTACTCGACTGTCACCGGAAACACCATATATTTT.

This clone showed up just a few times. The gene calls are TRBV28 and TRBJ2-7, with 8 bases matching TRBD2. V lost 7 bases, J lost 4 bases, and 15 bases stayed unmatched. The CDR3 runs 16 residues. From germline, CDR1 is MDHEN and CDR2 SYDVKM. In DNA form, the CDR3 reads TGTGCCAGCACTTCTATGGGGGGGACTAGTAGGTACGAGCAGTACTTC. Protein product: CASTSMGGTSRYEQYF.

The DNA of the CDR3 is TGTGCCAGCAGCGTAGTACTACAGTGGAACACTGAAGCTTTCTTT. Its protein is CASSVVLQWNTEAFF. This chain joins TRBV9 and TRBJ1-1; no clear D gene. Germline assignment: CDR1 SGDLS and CDR2 YYNGEE. V lost 0 bases and J lost 1, with 10 bases in between. The CDR3 sequence is 15 residues long.

The CDR3 bases are TGCGCCAGCAGCTTGGGGCAGGGATTGACCTACGAGCAGTACTTC. The encoded protein is CASSLGQGLTYEQYF. The rearrangement links TRBV5-1 to TRBJ2-7, with TRBD1 as a possible D gene (5 bases). Germline V lookup: CDR1 SGHRS, CDR2 YFSETQ. The CDR3 is 15 amino acids. V lost 0 bases, J lost 2 bases, and 12 bases lay in between.

This chain uses TRBV20-1 with TRBJ2-7; D is perhaps TRBD2 (6 bases). From germline, CDR1 is DFQATT and CDR2 SNEGSKA (reference sequence). This CDR3 has 13 amino acids. V lost 3 bases and J 5 bases, leaving 14 bases between the germline ends. The CDR3 here is CSARRDGSDEQYF. In DNA, the CDR3 is TGCAGTGCTAGGCGGGACGGGTCGGACGAGCAGTACTTC.

This clone was observed a handful of times. The rearrangement joins TRBV28 to TRBJ2-2; TRBD2 might be the D (5 bases). This CDR3 spans 13 amino acids. Trimming cost V 7 bases and J 13 bases, with 19 bases left between them. Germline-derived CDR1 and CDR2 are MDHEN and SYDVKM. The CDR3 bases are TGTGCCAGCACATTAGCTCGAGGACTGGGGCTGTTTTTT. This encodes CASTLARGLGLFF.

The chain employs TRBV19 and TRBJ1-1; 7 positions match TRBD1. Germline V gene data show CDR1 as LNHDA and CDR2 as SQIVND (reference sequence). The CDR3 is made up of 14 amino acids. Trimming at V came to 7 bases and at J to 3 bases, leaving 8 bases not matched to a gene. The CDR3 DNA is TGTGCCAGTAATCTACAGGGGACGGACACTGAAGCTTTCTTT. As protein: CASNLQGTDTEAFF.